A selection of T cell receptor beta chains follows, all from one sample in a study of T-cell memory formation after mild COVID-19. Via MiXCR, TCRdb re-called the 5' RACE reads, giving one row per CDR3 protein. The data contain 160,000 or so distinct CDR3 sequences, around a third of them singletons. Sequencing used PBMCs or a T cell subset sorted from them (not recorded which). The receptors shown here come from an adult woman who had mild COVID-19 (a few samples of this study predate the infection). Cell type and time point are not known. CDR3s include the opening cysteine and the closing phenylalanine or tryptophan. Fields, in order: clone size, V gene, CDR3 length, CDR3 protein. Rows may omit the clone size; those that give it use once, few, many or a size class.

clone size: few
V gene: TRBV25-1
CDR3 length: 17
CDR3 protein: CASSETKGAHGANVLTF

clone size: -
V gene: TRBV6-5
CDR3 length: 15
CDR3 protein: CASSFDRAGNQPQHF

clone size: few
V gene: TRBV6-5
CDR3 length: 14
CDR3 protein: CASSLDRVGNEQFF

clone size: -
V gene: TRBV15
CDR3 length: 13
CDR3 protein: CATSRERNTEAFF

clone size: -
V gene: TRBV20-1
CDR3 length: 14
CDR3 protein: CSARDWGQGNVLTF

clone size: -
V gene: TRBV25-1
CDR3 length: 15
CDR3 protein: CASSDGGLAYKEQFF

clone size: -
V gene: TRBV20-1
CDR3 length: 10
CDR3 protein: CSAREVEAFF

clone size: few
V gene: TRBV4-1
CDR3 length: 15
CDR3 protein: CASSQTGQPDYGYTF

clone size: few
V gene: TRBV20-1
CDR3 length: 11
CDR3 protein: CSVSRGGGAFF

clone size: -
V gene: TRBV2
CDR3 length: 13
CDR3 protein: CASSGDTGYGYTF

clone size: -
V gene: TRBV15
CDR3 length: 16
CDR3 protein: CATRSALTGMGSEQYF

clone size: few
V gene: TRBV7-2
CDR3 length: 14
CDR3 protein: CASSPTSGRNTQYF

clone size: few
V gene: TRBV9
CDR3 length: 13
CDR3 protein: CASSVGQGTEAFF

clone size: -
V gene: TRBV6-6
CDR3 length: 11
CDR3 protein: CASTKNNEQFF

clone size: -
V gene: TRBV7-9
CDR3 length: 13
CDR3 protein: CASSLGVSGELFF

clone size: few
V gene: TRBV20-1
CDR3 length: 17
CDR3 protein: CSASPPAGAAGANVLTF

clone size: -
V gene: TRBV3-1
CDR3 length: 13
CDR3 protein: CASSPQGVEWQYF

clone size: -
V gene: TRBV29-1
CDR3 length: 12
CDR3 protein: CSARSAKETQYF

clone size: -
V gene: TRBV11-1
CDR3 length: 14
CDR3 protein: CASSFGRGRETQYF

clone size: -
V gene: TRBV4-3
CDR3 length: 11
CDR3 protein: CAGLIGCEQYF

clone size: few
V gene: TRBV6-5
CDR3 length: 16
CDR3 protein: CASSYRRTGGMDTQYF